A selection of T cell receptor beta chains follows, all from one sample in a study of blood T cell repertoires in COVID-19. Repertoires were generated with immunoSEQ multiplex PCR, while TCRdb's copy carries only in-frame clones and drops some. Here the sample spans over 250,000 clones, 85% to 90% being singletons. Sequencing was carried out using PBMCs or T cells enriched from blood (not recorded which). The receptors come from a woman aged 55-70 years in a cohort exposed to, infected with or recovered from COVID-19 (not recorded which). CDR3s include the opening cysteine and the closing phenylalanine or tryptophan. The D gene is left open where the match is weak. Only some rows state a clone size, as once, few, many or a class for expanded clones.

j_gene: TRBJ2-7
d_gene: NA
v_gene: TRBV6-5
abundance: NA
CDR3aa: CASTVRGIDEQYF
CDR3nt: TGTGCCAGCACGGTTCGGGGAATAGACGAGCAGTACTTC

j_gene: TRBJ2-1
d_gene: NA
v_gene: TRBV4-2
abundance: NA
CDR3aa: CASSQEWGVPYNEQFF
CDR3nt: TGTGCCAGCAGCCAAGAGTGGGGGGTTCCCTACAATGAGCAGTTCTTC

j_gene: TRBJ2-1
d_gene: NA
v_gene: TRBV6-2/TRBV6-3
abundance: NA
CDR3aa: CASSYSRYNEQFF
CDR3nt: TGTGCCAGCAGTTACTCACGGTACAATGAGCAGTTCTTC

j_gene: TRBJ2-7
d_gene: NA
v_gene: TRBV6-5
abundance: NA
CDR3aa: CASSYGGPYYEQYF
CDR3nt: TGTGCCAGCAGTTACGGCGGGCCATACTACGAGCAGTACTTC

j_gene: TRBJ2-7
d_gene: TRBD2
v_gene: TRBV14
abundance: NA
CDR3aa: CASSTWGGAREQYF
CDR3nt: TGTGCCAGCAGCACTTGGGGGGGAGCGCGCGAGCAGTACTTC

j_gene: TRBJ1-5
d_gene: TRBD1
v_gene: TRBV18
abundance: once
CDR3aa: CASSLGTGGDQPQHF
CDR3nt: TGTGCCAGCTCACTCGGGACAGGGGGCGATCAGCCCCAGCATTTT

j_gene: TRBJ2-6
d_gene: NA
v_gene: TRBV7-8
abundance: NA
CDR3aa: CASSLDARRQGPSGANVLTF
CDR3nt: TGTGCCAGCAGCTTAGACGCGCGTAGGCAGGGGCCATCTGGGGCCAACGTCCTGACTTTC

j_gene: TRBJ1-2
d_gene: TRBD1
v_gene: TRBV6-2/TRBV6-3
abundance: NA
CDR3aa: CASSYSGTEANYGYTF
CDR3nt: TGTGCCAGCAGTTACTCGGGGACAGAAGCTAACTATGGCTACACCTTC

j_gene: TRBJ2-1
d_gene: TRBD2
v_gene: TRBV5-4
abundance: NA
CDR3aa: CASSQKSGGAFPNEQFF
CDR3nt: TGTGCCAGCAGCCAGAAGTCGGGGGGGGCGTTCCCCAATGAGCAGTTCTTC

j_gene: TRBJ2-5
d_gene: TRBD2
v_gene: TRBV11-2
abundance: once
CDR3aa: CASSRTSEEGETQYF
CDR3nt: TGTGCCAGCAGCAGGACTAGCGAGGAGGGAGAGACCCAGTACTTC

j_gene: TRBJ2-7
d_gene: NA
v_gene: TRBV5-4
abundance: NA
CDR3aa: CASSLALMGASYEQYF
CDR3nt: TGTGCCAGCAGCTTGGCGCTCATGGGCGCCTCCTACGAGCAGTACTTC

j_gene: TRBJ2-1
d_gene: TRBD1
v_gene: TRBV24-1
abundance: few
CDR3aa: CATSDTGTGDEQFF
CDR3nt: TGTGCCACCAGTGACACCGGGACAGGCGATGAGCAGTTCTTC

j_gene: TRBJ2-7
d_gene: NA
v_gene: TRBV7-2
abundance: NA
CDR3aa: CASSWTNTYEQYF
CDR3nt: TGTGCCAGCAGTTGGACTAACACCTACGAGCAGTACTTC

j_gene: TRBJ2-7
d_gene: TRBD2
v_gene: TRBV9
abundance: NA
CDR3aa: CASSSVAGGHEQYF
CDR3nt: TGTGCCAGCAGCTCCGTAGCGGGAGGACACGAGCAGTACTTC